Below are 19 T cell receptor beta chains sequenced from a single sample in a study of OX40 agonist ivuxolimab in advanced cancers. Library preparation used the immunoSEQ multiplex PCR assay. As stored in TCRdb, this immuneACCESS dataset retains in-frame rearrangements with V and J assigned. A fraction of the clones does not appear; measured against another copy, unresolved V genes explain less than half of the discrepancy, and the remainder lacks a known reason. The sample table lists 55,000 to 70,000 clones, 80% to 95% of them with a count of one. Roughly 7.5% of the sample goes to the ten largest clones. The input for sequencing was CD4+ or CD8+ T cells sorted from blood, taken in a trial of the OX40 agonist ivuxolimab. These receptors all come from an adult with an advanced solid tumor such as melanoma, head and neck, liver or kidney cancer.

The chain recombines TRBV4-3 with TRBJ2-4; TRBD1 matches at 8 bases. CDR1 and CDR2 from the germline V gene are LGHNA and YSLEER. The V and J ends lost 6 bases and 4 bases, in that order; junction bases with no gene match: 8. The CDR3 totals 15 residues. As DNA, the CDR3 is TGCGCCAGCAGTTCCGGGACAGGAATTAAAAACATTCAGTACTTC. This codes for CASSSGTGIKNIQYF.

The chain combines TRBV19 with TRBJ2-3, with D unclear. Germline V gives CDR1 LNHDA, CDR2 SQIVND (reference sequence). The CDR3 loop spans 11 amino acids. With 5 bases removed from V and 9 bases from J, the gap between germline ends came to 9 bases. The CDR3: CASSEEETQYF. CDR3 DNA: TGTGCCAGTAGTGAGGAAGAAACGCAGTATTTT.

The V gene is TRBV2, the J gene TRBJ1-4; 9 nucleotides align to TRBD1. V lost 6 bases and J lost 8; bases outside the gene matches: 7. The CDR3 runs 14 residues. Germline CDR1 is SNHLY and CDR2 is FYNNEI. The CDR3: CASSPTGGGEKLFF. CDR3 DNA sequence: TGTGCCAGCAGCCCGACAGGGGGAGGCGAAAAACTGTTTTTT. Combining the CDR3 with reference TRBV2 and TRBJ1-4 gives the whole variable domain EPEVTQTPSHQVTQMGQEVILRCVPISNHLYFYWYRQILGQKVEFLVSFYNNEISEKSEIFDDQFSVERPDGSNFTLKIRSTKLEDSAMYFCASSPTGGGEKLFFGSGTQLSVL.

The rearrangement joins TRBV10-1 to TRBJ1-1, with D perhaps TRBD1 (5 bases). The V end was cut by 0 bases, the J end by 1 base, with 18 bases between. The CDR3 has 18 amino acids. In germline, CDR1 is WNHNN, CDR2 SYGVQD (reference sequence). The CDR3 bases are TGCGCCAGCAGTGAGTCGGGGCTTGGGGGACGGTCGAACACTGAAGCTTTCTTT. Translation: CASSESGLGGRSNTEAFF.

The gene calls are TRBV2 and TRBJ2-3; perhaps D is TRBD1 or TRBD2 (5 bases each). Germline CDR1 SNHLY, CDR2 FYNNEI. The germline V and J ends were trimmed by 5 bases and 6 bases, with 15 bases remaining between them. The CDR3 sequence is 14 residues long. The CDR3 DNA is TGTGCCAGCAGTCCCGGGGCGGAAGGGGATACGCAGTATTTT. As protein: CASSPGAEGDTQYF. Together with reference TRBV2 and TRBJ2-3, the CDR3 gives the full variable domain: EPEVTQTPSHQVTQMGQEVILRCVPISNHLYFYWYRQILGQKVEFLVSFYNNEISEKSEIFDDQFSVERPDGSNFTLKIRSTKLEDSAMYFCASSPGAEGDTQYFGPGTRLTVL.

This sequence joins TRBV29-1 and TRBJ1-4, with D tentatively TRBD1 (6 bases). The CDR3 is 13 amino acids. CDR1 and CDR2 from the germline V gene are SQVTM and ANQGSEA. The ends were cut back, 5 bases at V and 7 bases at J, with 14 bases in the middle. CDR3 coding DNA: TGCAGCGTTACCGGGGGCGCTTCTGAAAAACTGTTTTTT. Protein sequence: CSVTGGASEKLFF. Based on the CDR3 plus reference TRBV29-1 and TRBJ1-4, the full variable domain is SAVISQKPSRDICQRGTSLTIQCQVDSQVTMMFWYRQQPGQSLTLIATANQGSEATYESGFVIDKFPISRPNLTFSTLTVSNMSPEDSSIYLCSVTGGASEKLFFGSGTQLSVL.

V gene TRBV9 combines with J gene TRBJ2-3; 9 bases align to TRBD1. The CDR3 spans 16 residues. J gave up 4 bases and V 4 bases, and 10 bases lay outside the gene matches. Germline CDR1 is SGDLS and CDR2 is YYNGEE. CDR3 sequence (DNA): TGTGCCAGCAGCTACCCGGGGGACAGGGAAGCAGATACGCAGTATTTT. Its protein product is CASSYPGDREADTQYF.

The rearrangement uses TRBV11-2 and TRBJ2-2; D is unclear. Germline CDR1 and CDR2: SGHAT and FQNNGV. CDR3 size: 11 residues. Trimming pared 3 bases from V and 6 bases from J, leaving 2 bases between. Written as DNA, the CDR3 is TGTGCCAGCAGCTTTGCCGGGGAGCTGTTTTTT. Encoded protein: CASSFAGELFF.

This clone is a singleton in its sample. V usage is TRBV7-2 and J usage is TRBJ1-2; 10 nucleotides match TRBD1. The V segment lost 5 bases and the J segment 6 bases; nucleotides outside the gene matches: 3. The CDR3 runs 13 residues. CDR1 and CDR2 (germline): SGHTA, FQGNSA. The CDR3 nucleotides are TGTGCCAGCAGCGGGGGGACAGGGGATGGCTACACCTTC. Its translation: CASSGGTGDGYTF.

The gene calls are TRBV30 and TRBJ2-7; D gene uncertain. The CDR3 spans 13 residues. Germline CDR1 GTSNPN, CDR2 SVGIG (reference sequence). The germline V and J ends were trimmed by 3 bases and 0 bases, with 9 bases remaining between them. The CDR3 protein is CAWRPRDSYEQYF. In nucleotides, the CDR3 is TGTGCCTGGAGGCCTAGGGACTCCTACGAGCAGTACTTC.

The V and J genes are TRBV6-1 and TRBJ2-3; no definite D call. The CDR3 extends over 15 amino acids. Germline lookup yields CDR1 MNHNS and CDR2 SASEGT. The V end lost 2 bases, the J end lost 0 bases, and 9 bases lay between the germline ends. CDR3 nucleotide sequence: TGTGCCAGCAGTGAATGGCGGCTTAGCACAGATACGCAGTATTTT. This sequence encodes CASSEWRLSTDTQYF.

The J gene is TRBJ1-1, the V gene TRBV5-1; 7 bases agree with TRBD1. Trimming at V came to 1 base and at J to 0 bases, leaving 12 bases not matched to a gene. CDR3 length: 18 amino acids. Germline V gene data show CDR1 as SGHRS and CDR2 as YFSETQ. The CDR3: CASSLWTGPNRMNTEAFF. The CDR3 DNA follows: TGCGCCAGCAGCTTGTGGACAGGCCCAAACAGAATGAACACTGAAGCTTTCTTT.

The chain is built from TRBV10-3 and TRBJ2-3; the D gene is possibly TRBD1 (6 bases). Germline CDR1 ENHRY, CDR2 SYGVKD. V was cut by 4 bases and J by 5 bases, with 10 bases left in between. This CDR3 comprises 13 residues. The CDR3 DNA reads TGTGCCATCAGTGCCCCGGGACAAGATACGCAGTATTTT. It specifies CAISAPGQDTQYF.

V and J are TRBV18 and TRBJ1-5; D is uncertain. The V gene lost 2 bases and the J gene lost 0 bases, with 5 bases spanning the gap. Germline V gene lookup returns CDR1 KGHSH and CDR2 LQKENI. CDR3 length: 14 residues. CDR3 sequence reads: CASSPESSNQPQHF. For the CDR3, the DNA is TGTGCCAGCTCACCAGAATCTAGCAATCAGCCCCAGCATTTT.

The V and J genes are TRBV19 and TRBJ1-1, with 7 bases matching TRBD1. V lost 5 bases to trimming and J lost 1 base; unmatched junction nucleotides: 4. This CDR3 contains 14 residues. The V gene's germline CDR1 is LNHDA and CDR2 SQIVND (reference sequence). The DNA of the CDR3 is TGTGCCAGTAGTGTACAGGGGTGGAACACTGAAGCTTTCTTT. It specifies CASSVQGWNTEAFF.

The gene calls are TRBV29-1 and TRBJ2-7, with TRBD1 matching 7 bases. V gave up 5 bases and J gave up 3 bases; unmatched junction bases: 4. This CDR3 spans 12 amino acids. Germline V gene lookup returns CDR1 SQVTM and CDR2 ANQGSEA. The CDR3 loop reads CSVSGDSYEQYF. The CDR3 DNA sequence: TGCAGCGTTTCCGGGGACAGCTACGAGCAGTACTTC.

The gene calls are TRBV6-5 and TRBJ2-1; no reliable D call. CDR3 length equals 16 residues. The V end lost 0 bases, the J end lost 0 bases, and 9 bases lay between the germline ends. Per germline, CDR1 MNHEY and CDR2 SVGAGI. The DNA of the CDR3 is TGTGCCAGCAGTTACTCGAGCCAGTACTCCTACAATGAGCAGTTCTTC. Protein product: CASSYSSQYSYNEQFF.

The DNA of the CDR3 is TGTGCCAGCAGCCCCCCCCGGGGACAGGCGAACACTGAAGCTTTCTTT. This sequence encodes CASSPPRGQANTEAFF. The rearrangement uses TRBV7-9 and TRBJ1-1; 8 bases are shared with TRBD1. V shed 5 bases and J 1 base; nucleotides not matched to a gene: 9. Germline-derived CDR1 and CDR2 are SEHNR and FQNEAQ (reference sequence). The CDR3 sequence is 16 residues long.

J is TRBJ2-1 and V is TRBV9; tentative D call: TRBD1 (7 bases). The germline V gene has CDR1 SGDLS and CDR2 YYNGEE. The CDR3 consists of 15 residues. Deletions cut 0 bases from V and 8 bases from J, with 15 bases between. The CDR3 DNA is TGTGCCAGCAGCGTAGGGGCAGGGGGAGGCGATGAGCAGTTCTTC. Its protein product is CASSVGAGGGDEQFF.